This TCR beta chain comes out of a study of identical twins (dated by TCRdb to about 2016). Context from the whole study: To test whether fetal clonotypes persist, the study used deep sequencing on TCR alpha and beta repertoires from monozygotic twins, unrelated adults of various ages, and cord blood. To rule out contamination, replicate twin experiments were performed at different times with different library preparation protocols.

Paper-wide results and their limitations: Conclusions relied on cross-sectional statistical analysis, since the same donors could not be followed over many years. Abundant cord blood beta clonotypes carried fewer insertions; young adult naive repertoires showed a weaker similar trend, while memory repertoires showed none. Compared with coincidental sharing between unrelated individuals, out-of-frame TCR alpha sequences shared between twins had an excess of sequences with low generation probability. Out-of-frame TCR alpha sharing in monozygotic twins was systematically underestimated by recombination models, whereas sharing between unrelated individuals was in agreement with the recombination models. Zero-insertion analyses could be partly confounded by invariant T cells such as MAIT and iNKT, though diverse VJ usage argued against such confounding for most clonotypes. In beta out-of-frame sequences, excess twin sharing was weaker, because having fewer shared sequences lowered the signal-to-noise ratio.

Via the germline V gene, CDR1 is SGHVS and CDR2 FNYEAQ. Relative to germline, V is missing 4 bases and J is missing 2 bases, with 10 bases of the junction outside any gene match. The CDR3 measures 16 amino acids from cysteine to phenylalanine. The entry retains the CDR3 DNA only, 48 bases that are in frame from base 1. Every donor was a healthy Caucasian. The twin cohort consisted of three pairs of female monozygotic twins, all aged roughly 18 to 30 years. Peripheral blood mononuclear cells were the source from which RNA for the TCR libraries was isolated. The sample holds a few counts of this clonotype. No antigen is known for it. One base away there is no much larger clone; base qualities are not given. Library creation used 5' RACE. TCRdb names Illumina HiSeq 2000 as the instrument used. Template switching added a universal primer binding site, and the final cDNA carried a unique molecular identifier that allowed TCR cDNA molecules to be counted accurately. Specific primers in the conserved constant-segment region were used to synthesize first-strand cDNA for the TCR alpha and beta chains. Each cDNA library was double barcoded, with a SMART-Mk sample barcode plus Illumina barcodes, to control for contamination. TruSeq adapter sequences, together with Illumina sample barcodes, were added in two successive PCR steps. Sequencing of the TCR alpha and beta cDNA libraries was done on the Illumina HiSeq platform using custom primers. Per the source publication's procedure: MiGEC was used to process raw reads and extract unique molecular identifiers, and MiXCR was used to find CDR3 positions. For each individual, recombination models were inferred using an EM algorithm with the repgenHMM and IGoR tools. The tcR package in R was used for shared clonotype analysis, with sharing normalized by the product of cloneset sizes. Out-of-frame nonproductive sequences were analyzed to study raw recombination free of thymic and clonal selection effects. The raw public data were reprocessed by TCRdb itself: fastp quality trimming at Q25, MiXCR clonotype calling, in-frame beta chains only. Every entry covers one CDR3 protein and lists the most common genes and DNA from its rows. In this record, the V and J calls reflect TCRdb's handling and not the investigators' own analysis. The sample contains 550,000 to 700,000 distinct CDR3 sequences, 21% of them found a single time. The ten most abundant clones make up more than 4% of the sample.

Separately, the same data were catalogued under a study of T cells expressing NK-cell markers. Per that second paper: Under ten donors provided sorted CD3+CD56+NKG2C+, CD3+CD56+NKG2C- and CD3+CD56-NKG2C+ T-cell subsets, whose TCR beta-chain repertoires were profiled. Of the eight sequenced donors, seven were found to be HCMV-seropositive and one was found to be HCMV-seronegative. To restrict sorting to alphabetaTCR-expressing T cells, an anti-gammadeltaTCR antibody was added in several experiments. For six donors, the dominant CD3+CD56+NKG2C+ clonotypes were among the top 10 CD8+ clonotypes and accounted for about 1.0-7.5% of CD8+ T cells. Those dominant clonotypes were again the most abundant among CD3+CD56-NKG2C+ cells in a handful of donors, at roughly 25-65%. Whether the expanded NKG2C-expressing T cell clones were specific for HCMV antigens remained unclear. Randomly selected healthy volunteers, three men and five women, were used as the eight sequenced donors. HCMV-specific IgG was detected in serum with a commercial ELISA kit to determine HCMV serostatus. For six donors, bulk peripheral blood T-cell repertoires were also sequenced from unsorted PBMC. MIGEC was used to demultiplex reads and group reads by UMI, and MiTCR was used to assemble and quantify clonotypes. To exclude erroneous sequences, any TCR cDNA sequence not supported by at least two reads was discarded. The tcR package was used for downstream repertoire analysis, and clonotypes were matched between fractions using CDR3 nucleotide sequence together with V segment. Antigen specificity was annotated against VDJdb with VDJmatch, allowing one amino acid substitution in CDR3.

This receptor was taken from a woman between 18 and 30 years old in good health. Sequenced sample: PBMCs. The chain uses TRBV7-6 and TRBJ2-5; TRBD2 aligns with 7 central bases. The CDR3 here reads CASSSSKVREQETQYF. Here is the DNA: TGTGCCAGCAGCTCCTCTAAGGTGCGGGAGCAAGAGACCCAGTACTTC. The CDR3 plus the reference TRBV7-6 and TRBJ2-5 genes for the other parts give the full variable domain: GAGVSQSPRYKVTKRGQDVALRCDPISGHVSLYWYRQALGQGPEFLTYFNYEAQQDKSGLPNDRFSAERPEGSISTLTIQRTEQRDSAMYRCASSSSKVREQETQYFGPGTRLLVL.